The 32 T cell receptor beta chains below were found in one sample sequenced in a study of T cell repertoires in cytomegalovirus infection (dated by TCRdb to between 2018 and 2020). What these receptors recognize is not known. Reading the label with the study, this specimen's treatment or condition is: in vitro stimulation with specific CMV peptide epitopes to enrich CMV-specific T cells. Sequencing was performed on an Illumina HiSeq 1500. The public sequencing data were trimmed at Q25 with fastp and processed into clonotypes with MiXCR by TCRdb, which kept only in-frame beta chains. Each record represents a unique CDR3 protein, reported with the most common genes and DNA among its rows. The sample table shows approximately 600,000 distinct CDR3 sequences, and around two fifths are seen once. The ten largest clones take up more than 40% of the sample. The sequencing here drew on cultured PBMCs, taken from culture after CMV antigen stimulation. The receptors were sampled from a human donor in good health (CMV status not recorded). Some clones in this sample may be carry-over from other donors' samples.

This clonotype has a handful of counts. The V call is TRBV7-8, the J call TRBJ2-5; the D gene is possibly TRBD2 (5 bases). Germline CDR1 reads SGHVS; CDR2 reads FQNEAQ. Trimming stripped 4 bases from V and 0 bases from J, with 12 bases between. The CDR3 is 15 residues long. CDR3 region: CASSSTSDYQETQYF. The CDR3 region has the DNA TGTGCCAGCAGCTCAACTTCGGACTACCAAGAGACCCAGTACTTC.

This chain joins TRBV5-1 and TRBJ2-1; a possible D gene is TRBD1 (6 bases). The CDR3 is 14 amino acids. Per the germline V gene, CDR1 is SGHRS and CDR2 is YFSETQ. V was shortened by 5 bases and J by 6 bases, with 15 bases between the two germline ends. In nucleotides, the CDR3 is TGCGCCAGCAGTCCCGACAGGCTCCCCAATGAGCAGTTCTTC. Residues: CASSPDRLPNEQFF. Based on the CDR3 plus reference TRBV5-1 and TRBJ2-1, the full variable domain is KAGVTQTPRYLIKTRGQQVTLSCSPISGHRSVSWYQQTPGQGLQFLFEYFSETQRNKGNFPGRFSGRQFSNSRSEMNVSTLELGDSALYLCASSPDRLPNEQFFGPGTRLTVL.

The rearrangement uses TRBV12-3 or TRBV12-4 and TRBJ2-5; TRBD1 might be the D (5 bases). The CDR3 runs 17 residues. V was shortened by 6 bases and J by 2 bases, with 22 bases between the two germline ends. The CDR3 coding sequence is TGTGCCAGCAGCACAATGGGTTTTTACAGGTCTCAAGAGACCCAGTACTTC. Translated, it gives CASSTMGFYRSQETQYF.

This clonotype was recorded a few times. V usage is TRBV7-6 and J usage is TRBJ2-1, with D perhaps TRBD2 (6 bases). The V end was cut by 8 bases, the J end by 8 bases, with 13 bases between. The CDR3 is made up of 12 amino acids. The germline V gene has CDR1 SGHVS and CDR2 FNYEAQ. CDR3 coding DNA: TGTGCCAGCGGACTGTGGGGGGATGAGCAGTTCTTC. This gives the protein CASGLWGDEQFF.

This chain joins TRBV5-6 and TRBJ2-5; D perhaps matches TRBD1 (6 bases). The CDR3 runs 15 residues. The V gene's germline CDR1 is SGHDT and CDR2 YYEEEE. Trimming took 0 bases from V and 5 from J, leaving 14 bases between them. The CDR3 DNA is TGTGCCAGCAGCTTGGTCGGACAGTTTAGTGAGACCCAGTACTTC. Its translation: CASSLVGQFSETQYF.

Written as DNA, the CDR3 is TGTGCCAGCAGTAGCACAGGGGGGGAGCAGTTCTTC. Its translation is CASSSTGGEQFF. This chain joins TRBV12-3 or TRBV12-4 and TRBJ2-1; 8 bases line up with TRBD1. V lost 5 bases and J lost 10; bases outside the gene matches: 4. This CDR3 is built from 12 residues.

This chain uses TRBV5-5 with TRBJ1-6, with 8 bases aligning to TRBD1. Germline CDR1 SGHKS, CDR2 YYEKEE (reference sequence). The CDR3 is made up of 15 amino acids. The ends lost 0 bases at V and 6 bases at J; junction bases unmatched: 2. The CDR3 bases are TGTGCCAGCAGCTTGGGGACAGGGATTAATTCACCCCTCCACTTT. This codes for CASSLGTGINSPLHF.

The V call is TRBV18, the J call TRBJ2-7; TRBD1 matches 8 bases. Trimming removed 3 bases from V and 4 bases from J; junction bases left unmatched: 8. The CDR3 has 15 amino acids. Per germline, CDR1 KGHSH and CDR2 LQKENI. The CDR3 loop is CASSPGTGLGYEQYF. The CDR3 DNA reads as TGTGCCAGCTCACCTGGGACAGGCCTCGGGTACGAGCAGTACTTC.

V gene TRBV24-1 combines with J gene TRBJ1-1; the D gene is possibly TRBD1 (5 bases). This CDR3 is 13 amino acids long. Germline CDR1 is KGHDR and CDR2 is SFDVKD. V lost 2 bases, J lost 4 bases, and 7 bases lay in between. This chain's CDR3 is CATSDSGRTEAFF. The CDR3, as DNA: TGTGCCACCAGTGATTCGGGGCGCACTGAAGCTTTCTTT.

Written as DNA, the CDR3 is TGTGCCAGCAGTCTCTCTCCGCGGACCTACCAAGAGACCCAGTACTTC. This codes for CASSLSPRTYQETQYF. The V gene is TRBV7-2, the J gene TRBJ2-5; D is unclear. With 6 bases removed from V and 0 bases from J, the gap between germline ends came to 17 bases. CDR1 is SGHTA and CDR2 is FQGNSA in the germline V gene. CDR3 length: 16 amino acids. The variable domain in full, with the rest retrieved from reference TRBV7-2 and TRBJ2-5, is GAGVSQSPSNKVTEKGKDVELRCDPISGHTALYWYRQSLGQGLEFLIYFQGNSAPDKSGLPSDRFSAERTGGSVSTLTIQRTQQEDSAVYLCASSLSPRTYQETQYFGPGTRLLVL.

The chain carries TRBV6-6 and TRBJ2-7; D tentatively reads TRBD1 or TRBD2 (5 bases each). V shed 8 bases and J shed 3 bases, with 14 bases lying between them. Per germline, CDR1 MNHNY and CDR2 SVGAGI (reference sequence). CDR3 length equals 13 residues. CDR3 amino acids: CASARGENYEQYF. CDR3 sequence (DNA): TGTGCCAGCGCAAGAGGGGAAAACTACGAGCAGTACTTC.

This clonotype was observed a few times. The rearrangement joins TRBV7-2 to TRBJ2-7; D gene unclear. Germline assignment: CDR1 SGHTA and CDR2 FQGNSA. Trimming stripped 3 bases from V and 2 bases from J, with 14 bases between. The CDR3 consists of 15 residues. CDR3 DNA: TGTGCCAGCAGCTTTGCGGTAGGGTACGCCTACGAGCAGTACTTC. Its translation is CASSFAVGYAYEQYF.

CDR3 sequence (DNA): TGCAGTGCTAGAAGCTTGTATGGGGGATCCGCGAACACCGGGGAGCTGTTTTTT. Its translation is CSARSLYGGSANTGELFF. The chain is built from TRBV20-1 and TRBJ2-2; either TRBD1 or TRBD2 may supply D (5 bases each). The V and J ends lost 2 bases and 0 bases respectively, with 19 bases between them. The CDR3 loop spans 18 amino acids. Germline lookup yields CDR1 DFQATT and CDR2 SNEGSKA (reference sequence).

This clonotype appeared once. This chain links TRBV7-2 with TRBJ2-7, with 9 bases matching TRBD1. CDR1 SGHTA and CDR2 FQGNSA come from the germline V gene. This CDR3 has 15 residues. V shed 2 bases and J 8 bases; nucleotides not matched to a gene: 10. As DNA, the CDR3 is TGTGCCAGCAGCTTAACCCGGGACAGGGTTTTAAAGCAGTACTTC. Translating gives CASSLTRDRVLKQYF.

This chain joins TRBV6-1 and TRBJ2-7, with D possibly being TRBD1 (6 bases). The length of the CDR3 is 15 residues. Germline V CDR1 and CDR2: MNHNS, SASEGT. V lost 6 bases, J lost 0 bases, and 15 bases lay in between. CDR3: CASRQSRTASYEQYF. The CDR3, as DNA: TGTGCCAGCAGACAGAGCAGGACAGCCTCCTACGAGCAGTACTTC.

V and J are TRBV4-1 and TRBJ2-7; no firm D call. From germline, CDR1 is MGHRA and CDR2 YSYEKL. The V and J ends lost 3 bases and 0 bases respectively, with 12 bases between them. CDR3 size: 15 residues. The CDR3 region is CASSHVRSDSYEQYF. The CDR3 bases are TGCGCCAGCAGCCATGTCCGTTCCGACTCCTACGAGCAGTACTTC.

This clonotype showed up just a few times. This chain uses TRBV7-2 with TRBJ2-7, with a possible D match to TRBD2 (6 bases). Trimming took 5 bases from V and 1 from J, leaving 15 bases between them. The CDR3 covers 15 residues. CDR1 is SGHTA and CDR2 is FQGNSA in the germline V gene. CDR3 coding DNA: TGTGCCAGCAGCCCCCGGGGGAAGGGTTCCTACGAGCAGTACTTC. It codes for CASSPRGKGSYEQYF.

The chain uses TRBV10-3 and TRBJ2-5, with 9 bases matching TRBD2. This CDR3 has 14 residues. Germline CDR1 is ENHRY and CDR2 is SYGVKD. V shed 8 bases and J 5 bases; nucleotides not matched to a gene: 9. This chain's CDR3 is CAIGRTSEGETQYF. The CDR3 DNA reads as TGTGCCATCGGACGGACTAGCGAGGGGGAGACCCAGTACTTC.

In its sample, this clonotype was seen a few times. The chain joins TRBV7-2 to TRBJ1-1; the D is unclear. V was clipped by 3 bases and J by 5 bases, with 10 bases between them. The CDR3 spans 13 residues. Germline CDR1 and CDR2: SGHTA and FQGNSA. CDR3 amino acids: CASSFAYMTEAFF. The CDR3 DNA reads TGTGCCAGCAGCTTCGCATACATGACTGAAGCTTTCTTT.

This clonotype was detected only a few times. The J gene is TRBJ2-7, the V gene TRBV27; a weak D match, TRBD2 (6 bases). V gave up 8 bases and J gave up 0 bases, with 14 bases separating them. Germline V gene data show CDR1 as MNHEY and CDR2 as SMNVEV (reference sequence). The CDR3 runs to 14 residues. CDR3 DNA sequence: TGTGCCAGCGGGTTCGGGGGTAGCTCCTACGAGCAGTACTTC. Translated: CASGFGGSSYEQYF.

The chain couples TRBV7-6 to TRBJ1-1; D gene ambiguous. Germline CDR1 reads SGHVS; CDR2 reads FNYEAQ. V lost 2 bases to trimming and J lost 3 bases, with 7 bases between them. The length of the CDR3 is 13 residues. The DNA for the CDR3 is TGTGCCAGCAGCTTATCACATTACACTGAAGCTTTCTTT. Translated: CASSLSHYTEAFF.

This clonotype has just a few counts. Here the CDR3 DNA reads TGTGCCAGCAGCTTGGGTGGAGGTGGGAACTATGGCTACACCTTC. It encodes CASSLGGGGNYGYTF. The chain couples TRBV5-4 to TRBJ1-2, with D uncertain. The CDR3 length is 15 residues. The germline gives CDR1 SGHNT, CDR2 YYREEE (reference sequence). The V and J ends lost 0 bases and 2 bases respectively, with 11 bases between them.

The chain uses TRBV7-2 and TRBJ1-4; D not resolved. Trimming took 4 bases from V and 2 from J, leaving 8 bases between them. The length of the CDR3 is 14 residues. Germline V CDR1 and CDR2: SGHTA, FQGNSA. CDR3 region: CASSWTKTNEKLFF. CDR3 bases: TGTGCCAGCAGCTGGACGAAGACTAATGAAAAACTGTTTTTT.

V and J are TRBV28 and TRBJ2-1, with 7 bases that match TRBD2. The V gene's germline CDR1 is MDHEN and CDR2 SYDVKM. CDR3 size: 13 residues. Trimming took 6 bases from V and 2 from J; bases not matched to a gene: 1. CDR3 loop: CASRAGPYNEQFF. The CDR3 DNA is TGTGCCAGCAGAGCGGGGCCCTACAATGAGCAGTTCTTC.

This clonotype was counted only a few times. The chain uses TRBV7-9 and TRBJ2-1; the match to TRBD2 covers 9 bases. The CDR3 runs 16 residues. Germline lookup yields CDR1 SEHNR and CDR2 FQNEAQ (reference sequence). V shed 4 bases and J 7 bases; nucleotides not matched to a gene: 11. The CDR3 spells CASSSLAGPPGNEQFF. The CDR3 DNA reads as TGTGCCAGCAGCTCTCTAGCGGGGCCGCCAGGGAATGAGCAGTTCTTC. Full variable domain (rest looked up from reference TRBV7-9 and TRBJ2-1): DTGVSQNPRHKITKRGQNVTFRCDPISEHNRLYWYRQTLGQGPEFLTYFQNEAQLEKSRLLSDRFSAERPKGSFSTLEIQRTEQGDSAMYLCASSSLAGPPGNEQFFGPGTRLTVL.

This chain uses TRBV10-3 with TRBJ1-1; the D is unclear. The V gene lost 0 bases and the J gene lost 4 bases, with 21 bases spanning the gap. Per the germline V gene, CDR1 is ENHRY and CDR2 is SYGVKD. The CDR3 extends over 18 amino acids. CDR3 sequence: CAISESPAEATSSTEAFF. In nucleotides, the CDR3 is TGTGCCATCAGTGAGTCCCCCGCTGAGGCGACATCGAGCACTGAAGCTTTCTTT.

This clonotype was picked up a small number of times. The V and J genes are TRBV7-3 and TRBJ1-3; D gene ambiguous. V was clipped by 3 bases and J by 0 bases, with 12 bases between them. The CDR3 consists of 16 residues. The germline V gene encodes CDR1 SGHTA and CDR2 FQGTGA. CDR3 coding DNA: TGTGCCAGCAGCTTCATGTCGGGGTACTCTGGAAACACCATATATTTT. Encoded protein: CASSFMSGYSGNTIYF.

V is TRBV20-1 and J is TRBJ2-1; D may be TRBD2 (6 bases). The CDR3 sequence is 14 residues long. Germline values: CDR1 DFQATT, CDR2 SNEGSKA (reference sequence). The ends were cut back, 0 bases at V and 6 bases at J, with 12 bases in the middle. CDR3 sequence (DNA): TGCAGTGCTAGAGATTGGTCCGGGAGCAATGAGCAGTTCTTC. This sequence encodes CSARDWSGSNEQFF.

V usage is TRBV23-1 and J usage is TRBJ1-4; no definite D call. TRBV23-1 is labeled an ORF, and its function is uncertain. This CDR3 region has 13 residues. Deletions cut 3 bases from V and 7 bases from J, with 9 bases between. The CDR3 reads CASSHGNPEKLFF. The DNA for the CDR3 is TGCGCCAGCAGTCATGGGAACCCTGAAAAACTGTTTTTT.

V usage is TRBV7-6 and J usage is TRBJ2-1; D may correspond to TRBD1 or TRBD2 (6 bases each). V was pared by 2 bases and J by 10 bases, with 24 bases between. Germline V lookup: CDR1 SGHVS, CDR2 FNYEAQ. There are 17 residues in the CDR3. In DNA, the CDR3 is TGTGCCAGCAGCTTAAATTGGGGGGCGGGACTGGGGACAGAGCAGTTCTTC. This codes for CASSLNWGAGLGTEQFF.

This clonotype was seen more than once but under ten times. The chain couples TRBV7-2 to TRBJ2-5, with D maybe TRBD2 (7 bases). The CDR3 is 15 amino acids. V was pared by 2 bases and J by 7 bases, with 17 bases between. CDR1 SGHTA and CDR2 FQGNSA come from the germline V gene. CDR3 coding DNA: TGTGCCAGCAGCTTAAGTGGGGGGGGGCCGGGGACCCAGTACTTC. The encoded protein is CASSLSGGGPGTQYF.

The rearrangement uses TRBV5-3 and TRBJ1-5, with TRBD1 as a possible D gene (5 bases). TRBV5-3 is known as an ORF, though its function is uncertain. This CDR3 spans 14 amino acids. The ends were cut back, 8 bases at V and 1 base at J, with 13 bases in the middle. CDR3 DNA: TGTGCCAGCCCCGGGGGAAGCAGCAATCAGCCCCAGCATTTT. Protein: CASPGGSSNQPQHF.